This entry features one T cell receptor beta chain sequence. The antigen is not known. Primers included in the PCR were 60 Vbeta and 13 Jbeta primers. Libraries were prepared by immunoSEQ multiplex PCR; TCRdb keeps only in-frame clonotypes and omits some of them. The data show fewer than 150,000 clones, roughly 74% seen once. This entry comes from a study of cytomegalovirus exposure and HLA in healthy donors. Each donor was healthy, and each was a bone marrow donor. Findings and limits, study-wide: Analyses of presence and absence presupposed an approximately uniform sequencing depth across donors. The likely origin of a cluster of highly shared sequence variants was a sequencing artifact. Cytomegalovirus association was assigned to about 150 TCR beta chains.

The CDR3 length is 14 residues. V was cut by 4 bases and J by 3 bases, with 12 bases left in between. Germline V gene data show CDR1 as MNHNY and CDR2 as SVGAGI (reference sequence). This receptor was taken from a woman aged 40 to 50 in good health and CMV-seropositive. Specimen: PBMCs. The rearrangement links TRBV6-6 to TRBJ1-1; a possible D gene is TRBD1 (5 bases). CDR3 nucleotides: TGTGCCAGCAGTTTCAACCTAGGGGACACTGAAGCTTTCTTT. This encodes CASSFNLGDTEAFF.